This entry lists 16 T cell receptor beta chains sequenced from one sample in a study of cytomegalovirus exposure and HLA in healthy donors. A multiplex PCR was run with 60 Vbeta primers and 13 Jbeta primers. TCRdb's table, derived via immunoSEQ multiplex PCR, lists solely in-frame clones and lacks some. Among 200,000 to 250,000 clones listed, roughly 80% were seen once. Sequenced material: PBMCs. The receptors stem from a man aged 50 to 59 in good health and CMV-seronegative.

CDR3 sequence: CASSLNRGNIYGYTF. The CDR3 bases are TGTGCCAGCAGTTTGAACAGGGGGAATATATATGGCTACACCTTC. The chain carries TRBV28 and TRBJ1-2; 8 bases fit TRBD1. V trimming: 3 bases; J trimming: 5 bases; junction bases outside the gene matches: 8. The CDR3 loop spans 15 amino acids. Germline CDR1 MDHEN, CDR2 SYDVKM.

The chain joins TRBV27 to TRBJ2-3; 9 nucleotides align to TRBD1. This CDR3 is 16 amino acids long. Germline V gene sequence: CDR1 MNHEY, CDR2 SMNVEV (reference sequence). V trimming: 4 bases; J trimming: 2 bases; junction bases outside the gene matches: 7. The CDR3 region has the DNA TGTGCCAGCAGTTCCTACAGGGGGCAGACCACAGATACGCAGTATTTT. It is translated as CASSSYRGQTTDTQYF.

This clone was counted only a few times. This chain joins TRBV10-3 and TRBJ1-3, with TRBD1 identical over 8 bases. Losses at the gene ends were 4 bases for V and 0 bases for J; bases not matched to a gene: 14. This CDR3 is built from 19 residues. CDR1 is ENHRY, CDR2 SYGVKD, per germline. CDR3 region: CAISGTGTGTQSSGNTIYF. For the CDR3, the DNA is TGTGCCATCAGTGGAACCGGGACAGGAACACAATCCTCTGGAAACACCATATATTTT.

This chain joins TRBV28 and TRBJ1-5, with 7 bases that match TRBD1. Per the germline V gene, CDR1 is MDHEN and CDR2 is SYDVKM. Germline trimming cut 10 bases from V and 5 bases from J; bases unmatched to any gene: 8. This CDR3 region has 13 residues. CDR3 loop: CATAGQSYQPQHF. The CDR3 nucleotides are TGTGCCACTGCGGGACAGAGTTATCAGCCCCAGCATTTT.

The CDR3 region is CASSFGRGRADEQYF. DNA of the CDR3: TGTGCCAGCAGCTTCGGGCGGGGCAGGGCCGACGAGCAGTACTTC. This chain uses TRBV5-6 with TRBJ2-7, with D possibly TRBD2 on 6 matching bases. Germline loops: CDR1 SGHDT, CDR2 YYEEEE. This CDR3 has 15 residues. V was pared by 2 bases and J by 5 bases, with 17 bases between.

This clone was seen a handful of times. The V gene is TRBV2, the J gene TRBJ2-3; D is unresolved. V was shortened by 5 bases and J by 4 bases, with 4 bases between the two germline ends. Germline CDR1 is SNHLY and CDR2 is FYNNEI. The CDR3 has 11 amino acids. CDR3 sequence (DNA): TGTGCCAGCAGTTTAGCAGATACGCAGTATTTT. This sequence encodes CASSLADTQYF. Full variable domain (rest looked up from reference TRBV2 and TRBJ2-3): EPEVTQTPSHQVTQMGQEVILRCVPISNHLYFYWYRQILGQKVEFLVSFYNNEISEKSEIFDDQFSVERPDGSNFTLKIRSTKLEDSAMYFCASSLADTQYFGPGTRLTVL.

This sequence joins TRBV19 and TRBJ2-5; the D gene is possibly TRBD2 (7 bases). This CDR3 has 16 amino acids. V was pared by 4 bases and J by 2 bases, with 17 bases between. Germline CDR1 and CDR2: LNHDA and SQIVND (reference sequence). The CDR3 sequence: CASSNSARGGQETQYF. The DNA of the CDR3 is TGTGCCAGTAGTAATTCGGCTAGGGGGGGGCAAGAGACCCAGTACTTC. The full variable domain, rest sourced from reference TRBV19 and TRBJ2-5, is DGGITQSPKYLFRKEGQNVTLSCEQNLNHDAMYWYRQDPGQGLRLIYYSQIVNDFQKGDIAEGYSVSREKKESFPLTVTSAQKNPTAFYLCASSNSARGGQETQYFGPGTRLLVL.

In its sample, this clone was seen a few times. The V gene is TRBV27, the J gene TRBJ1-1, with 7 bases matching TRBD1. This CDR3 has 13 amino acids. Germline assignment: CDR1 MNHEY and CDR2 SMNVEV (reference sequence). J was trimmed by 6 bases and V by 6 bases; bases with no gene match: 7. The CDR3 loop reads CASSLTGVPEAFF. For the CDR3, the DNA is TGTGCCAGCAGCCTTACAGGGGTACCTGAAGCTTTCTTT.

A single count supports this clone. The chain recombines TRBV19 with TRBJ1-5; 9 positions match TRBD1. The CDR3 extends over 16 amino acids. V lost 3 bases, J lost 4 bases, and 7 bases stayed unmatched. The germline CDR1 and CDR2 sequences are LNHDA and SQIVND (reference sequence). The CDR3 bases are TGTGCCAGTAGTATCCTTTCCGGGACAGGGAATCAGCCCCAGCATTTT. The encoded protein is CASSILSGTGNQPQHF.

The gene calls are TRBV6-4 and TRBJ2-3; 7 bases fit TRBD1. This CDR3 region has 14 residues. J gave up 5 bases and V 5 bases, and 7 bases lay outside the gene matches. Germline loops: CDR1 MRHNA, CDR2 SNTAGT. The CDR3 nucleotides read TGTGCCAGCAGTTTGACAGGGAGAATAGATACGCAGTATTTT. This gives the protein CASSLTGRIDTQYF.

The chain recombines TRBV7-9 with TRBJ1-1; D is undetermined. Per germline, CDR1 SEHNR and CDR2 FQNEAQ (reference sequence). Trimming removed 2 bases at V and 7 bases at J, with 17 bases between. CDR3 size: 15 residues. The CDR3 sequence is CASSLYAPGQIEAFF. The CDR3 bases are TGTGCCAGCAGCTTATACGCCCCTGGGCAGATTGAAGCTTTCTTT. The full variable domain, completed using reference TRBV7-9 and TRBJ1-1, is DTGVSQNPRHKITKRGQNVTFRCDPISEHNRLYWYRQTLGQGPEFLTYFQNEAQLEKSRLLSDRFSAERPKGSFSTLEIQRTEQGDSAMYLCASSLYAPGQIEAFFGQGTRLTVV.

V is TRBV19 and J is TRBJ2-2, with D maybe TRBD1 (5 bases). The CDR3 contains 15 residues. Trimming cost V 0 bases and J 5 bases, with 10 bases left between them. Germline loops: CDR1 LNHDA, CDR2 SQIVND (reference sequence). CDR3 residues: CASSIDRRATGELFF. CDR3 in DNA: TGTGCCAGTAGTATAGATCGCAGGGCTACCGGGGAGCTGTTTTTT. Combining the CDR3 with reference TRBV19 and TRBJ2-2 gives the whole variable domain DGGITQSPKYLFRKEGQNVTLSCEQNLNHDAMYWYRQDPGQGLRLIYYSQIVNDFQKGDIAEGYSVSREKKESFPLTVTSAQKNPTAFYLCASSIDRRATGELFFGEGSRLTVL.

The chain links TRBV19 to TRBJ2-7, with TRBD2 matching 9 bases. Germline V lookup: CDR1 LNHDA, CDR2 SQIVND (reference sequence). Trimming removed 5 bases from V and 5 bases from J; junction bases left unmatched: 7. CDR3 length: 14 residues. CDR3 protein: CASSVAGGPNEQYF. In nucleotides, the CDR3 is TGTGCCAGTAGTGTGGCGGGAGGGCCCAACGAGCAGTACTTC.

V is TRBV7-8 and J is TRBJ2-2; TRBD1 aligns across 7 bases. The V segment lost 3 bases and the J segment 5 bases; nucleotides outside the gene matches: 3. From germline, CDR1 is SGHVS and CDR2 FQNEAQ. The CDR3 totals 14 residues. The CDR3 reads CASSFGTETGELFF. The CDR3 bases are TGTGCCAGCAGCTTTGGGACAGAAACCGGGGAGCTGTTTTTT.

The chain has TRBV4-1 and TRBJ1-1; D may be TRBD1 (6 bases). The germline V gene encodes CDR1 MGHRA and CDR2 YSYEKL. The CDR3 is made up of 14 amino acids. V was clipped by 4 bases and J by 6 bases, with 15 bases between them. The CDR3, as DNA: TGCGCCAGCAGCCCTCCGGGGGGGGGCCCTGAAGCTTTCTTT. It encodes CASSPPGGGPEAFF.

This clone occurred once. The chain has TRBV7-6 and TRBJ1-1, with D tentatively TRBD1 (5 bases). This CDR3 comprises 17 residues. The germline gives CDR1 SGHVS, CDR2 FNYEAQ. V dropped 5 bases and J dropped 0 bases, with 19 bases sitting between them. In nucleotides, the CDR3 is TGTGCCAGCAGCCCCCATCCTGTTAGGGGCCTGAACACTGAAGCTTTCTTT. Its protein is CASSPHPVRGLNTEAFF.